A single sample gave rise to the 4 T cell receptor beta chains below, sequenced in a study of cytotoxic CD8 clonotypes in ibrutinib-treated CLL. The assay was immunoSEQ multiplex PCR, and TCRdb's table has in-frame clones only and misses some. Of over 150,000 clones detected, about 72% appear once; the ten largest clones hold 10% to 15%. The specimen was PBMCs, collected after 24 months of ibrutinib treatment. All receptors come from a human donor with chronic lymphocytic leukemia.

The CDR3, as DNA: TGTGCCAGCAGTTACTCAGGAGGAGGGAAGACCCAGTACTTC. It encodes CASSYSGGGKTQYF. J is TRBJ2-5 and V is TRBV6-5; D might be TRBD2 (6 bases). There are 14 residues in the CDR3. Per germline, CDR1 MNHEY and CDR2 SVGAGI. The V end was cut by 0 bases, the J end by 6 bases, with 11 bases between.

This rearrangement joins TRBV5-4 to TRBJ2-1, with 9 positions matching TRBD2. The germline V gene has CDR1 SGHNT and CDR2 YYREEE (reference sequence). Trimming removed 4 bases from V and 5 bases from J; junction bases left unmatched: 4. CDR3 length: 14 amino acids. CDR3 nucleotide sequence: TGTGCCAGCAGCCCTCGACTAGCGGACAATGAGCAGTTCTTC. Translation: CASSPRLADNEQFF.

Details on this clone: A read error may produce the germline difference seen at one junction end. The chain carries TRBV7-7 and TRBJ2-1; 7 bases line up with TRBD2. This CDR3 region has 14 residues. CDR1 SSHAT and CDR2 FNYEAQ come from the germline V gene (reference sequence). As DNA, the CDR3 is TGTGCTAGCAGTGAGCGGGGCTCCTACAATGAGCAGTTCTTC. This sequence encodes CASSERGSYNEQFF. Based on the CDR3 plus reference TRBV7-7 and TRBJ2-1, the full variable domain is GAGVSQSPRYKVTKRGQDVTLRCDPISSHATLYWYQQALGQGPEFLTYFNYEAQPDKSGLPSDRFSAERPEGSISTLTIQRTEQRDSAMYRCASSERGSYNEQFFGPGTRLTVL.

The V gene is TRBV7-2, the J gene TRBJ2-5; D possibly corresponds to TRBD2 (5 bases). This CDR3 region has 15 residues. Trimming cost V 2 bases and J 0 bases, with 10 bases left between them. Germline V lookup: CDR1 SGHTA, CDR2 FQGNSA. CDR3 sequence reads: CASSLLAAYQETQYF. The CDR3 DNA sequence: TGTGCCAGCAGCTTACTAGCAGCGTACCAAGAGACCCAGTACTTC. Filled out from reference TRBV7-2 and TRBJ2-5, the complete variable domain reads GAGVSQSPSNKVTEKGKDVELRCDPISGHTALYWYRQSLGQGLEFLIYFQGNSAPDKSGLPSDRFSAERTGGSVSTLTIQRTQQEDSAVYLCASSLLAAYQETQYFGPGTRLLVL.